Shown below are 3 T cell receptor beta chains from a single sample sequenced in a study of siplizumab effects on memory and regulatory T cells. Data came from immunoSEQ multiplex PCR; TCRdb stores just in-frame clones and leaves some out. In the table there are nearly 85,000 clones, approximately 95% of which are singletons. The material sequenced was CD8+ T cells sorted from blood. Receptors originate from a human donor in good health.

The rearrangement joins TRBV19 to TRBJ1-5, with D possibly TRBD1 on 5 matching bases. Germline CDR1 is LNHDA and CDR2 is SQIVND (reference sequence). The CDR3 sequence is 13 residues long. V shed 3 bases and J shed 4 bases, with 7 bases lying between them. CDR3 sequence reads: CASSMEGNQPQHF. Written as DNA, the CDR3 is TGTGCCAGTAGTATGGAGGGGAATCAGCCCCAGCATTTT.

This chain joins TRBV10-3 and TRBJ1-5; D remains ambiguous. With 0 bases removed from V and 4 bases from J, the gap between germline ends came to 4 bases. From germline, CDR1 is ENHRY and CDR2 SYGVKD. The CDR3 is 13 amino acids. The CDR3 spells CAISESTNQPQHF. The CDR3 DNA is TGTGCCATCAGTGAGTCGACGAATCAGCCCCAGCATTTT.

V usage is TRBV5-5 and J usage is TRBJ2-7; possibly TRBD1 for D (6 bases). This CDR3 region has 14 residues. With 0 bases removed from V and 2 bases from J, the gap between germline ends came to 9 bases. Germline V CDR1 and CDR2: SGHKS, YYEKEE (reference sequence). For the CDR3, the DNA is TGTGCCAGCAGCTTGGGGACAGCCGCCTACGAGCAGTACTTC. Residues: CASSLGTAAYEQYF.